Listed below are T cell receptor beta chains from one sample, sequenced in a study of T cells after yellow fever vaccination. TCRdb reprocessed the 5' RACE reads via MiXCR and lists one record per CDR3 protein. Of a few hundred thousand distinct CDR3 sequences in the sample, approximately 4% were seen once. This sample comprised PBMCs, obtained 5 days after the yellow fever booster vaccination. The receptor set was obtained from a man younger than 30 who received the YFV17D yellow fever vaccine. CDR3s include the opening cysteine and the closing phenylalanine or tryptophan. D genes are given only for firm matches. Size is stated for part of the rows, as once, few or many counts, or as a class when the clone is expanded.

TRBJ1-4	.	TRBV7-2	.	CASSLVGRATNEKLFF	TGTGCCAGCAGCTTAGTCGGACGTGCAACTAATGAAAAACTGTTTTTT
TRBJ2-3	few	TRBV12-3/TRBV12-4	TRBD2	CASSEGLADGDTQYF	TGTGCCAGCAGTGAGGGACTAGCGGACGGCGATACGCAGTATTTT
TRBJ2-5	.	TRBV10-2	.	CASWVGLGTQYF	TGCGCCAGCTGGGTGGGGTTGGGGACCCAGTACTTC
TRBJ2-1	many	TRBV5-1	.	CASSSRGDGTNEQFF	TGCGCCAGCAGCTCCCGAGGGGACGGGACCAATGAGCAGTTCTTC
TRBJ2-7	many	TRBV3-1	.	CASSQSYEQYF	TGTGCCAGCAGCCAGTCCTACGAGCAGTACTTC
TRBJ1-2	few	TRBV18	.	CASSPNKMNYGYTF	TGTGCCAGCTCACCGAATAAGATGAACTATGGCTACACCTTC
TRBJ1-1	.	TRBV5-4	.	CASSLAGAGFRNTEAFF	TGTGCCAGCAGCTTGGCGGGGGCTGGTTTCCGGAACACTGAAGCTTTCTTT
TRBJ1-2	.	TRBV7-2	.	CASSPRVEPGGYTF	TGTGCCAGCAGCCCCCGGGTTGAGCCAGGAGGCTACACCTTC
TRBJ2-1	.	TRBV19	.	CASSWGLNEQFF	TGTGCCAGTAGTTGGGGGCTGAATGAGCAGTTCTTC
TRBJ1-4	many	TRBV11-2	TRBD1	CASSFPPGQGDEKLFF	TGTGCCAGCAGCTTTCCCCCCGGACAGGGGGATGAAAAACTGTTTTTT
TRBJ1-5	.	TRBV20-1	TRBD1	CSARAGGPDQPQHF	TGCAGTGCTAGGGCAGGGGGTCCTGATCAGCCCCAGCATTTT
TRBJ2-5	many	TRBV18	.	CASSPPVQETQYF	TGTGCCAGCTCACCACCGGTCCAAGAGACCCAGTACTTC
TRBJ1-3	.	TRBV7-3	.	CASSSAPQDGNTIYF	TGTGCCAGCAGTTCAGCCCCACAGGACGGAAACACCATATATTTT
TRBJ2-2	many	TRBV5-1	.	CASSPILGGTGELFF	TGCGCCAGCAGTCCCATTCTCGGCGGTACCGGGGAGCTGTTTTTT
TRBJ2-5	.	TRBV20-1	.	CSARTALETQYF	TGCAGTGCGCGCACCGCGTTAGAGACCCAGTACTTC
TRBJ2-7	.	TRBV9	.	CDSSPGLYEQYF	TGTGACAGCAGCCCGGGACTTTACGAGCAGTACTTC
TRBJ1-6	.	TRBV2	.	CASSDSPPGFGNSPLHF	TGTGCCAGCAGTGACTCGCCGCCCGGCTTCGGTAATTCACCCCTCCACTTT